This T cell receptor beta chain was captured by sequencing in a study of shared clonotypes between healthy human individuals. In the study overall: Each donor's CD8 memory used one plate, CD8 naive two, each CD4 subset three.

The donor population consisted of healthy HIV-negative adults with no recent acute infections or vaccinations. Study conclusions and caveats: The study generally estimated greater richness for naive than memory subsets. Generation of non-shared clonotypes was less probable than generation of clonotypes shared by all four donors.

V was shortened by 5 bases and J by 2 bases, with 10 bases between the two germline ends. The CDR3 totals 14 residues. Germline V gene sequence: CDR1 MDHEN, CDR2 SYDVKM. In regard to this clone: The target antigen is unknown.

Clones were sequenced by immunoSEQ multiplex PCR, and TCRdb holds only the in-frame ones, with some missing. The sample records 2 million or so clones, roughly 96% being singletons. The source of this sequence is a man aged 18 to 29 in good health. Specimen: naive CD4+ T cells sorted from blood. The subset: CD45RA+ positively selected. The rearrangement uses TRBV28 and TRBJ1-5, with D uncertain. The CDR3 nucleotides are TGTGCCAGCAGTGCCCACATGGGCAATCAGCCCCAGCATTTT. Amino acid sequence: CASSAHMGNQPQHF. Based on the CDR3 plus reference TRBV28 and TRBJ1-5, the full variable domain is DVKVTQSSRYLVKRTGEKVFLECVQDMDHENMFWYRQDPGLGLRLIYFSYDVKMKEKGDIPEGYSVSREKKERFSLILESASTNQTSMYLCASSAHMGNQPQHFGDGTRLSIL.